This T cell receptor (beta chain) was identified in a study of regulatory T cells in long-lasting Graves disease. Time point reported: newly diagnosed GD, antithyroid drugs for less than 3 months. Generation of the TCR library employed RNA extracted from PBMCs. Combining iRepertoire HTBI primers with Arm-PCR of CDR3 regions, the authors built TCR beta libraries. One entry per CDR3 protein, called by TCRdb with MiXCR from the multiplex PCR reads. The sample has about 380,000 distinct CDR3 sequences; 15% to 18% are singletons. This clonotype was observed many times. The source of this sequence is a female donor with Graves disease. The input for sequencing was peripheral blood mononuclear cells (PBMCs), taken at new diagnosis, from a patient treated with antithyroid drugs.

The CDR3 loop is CASSSALGQGNTEAFF. CDR3 in DNA: TGTGCCAGCAGCTCAGCATTGGGACAGGGAAACACTGAAGCTTTCTTT. The chain combines TRBV7-9 with TRBJ1-1, with TRBD1 matching over 9 bases. The junction had 8 bases not matched to a gene; V was cut back by 4 bases and J by 2 bases. This CDR3 spans 16 amino acids. The germline V gene has CDR1 SEHNR and CDR2 FQNEAQ (reference sequence).